This passage covers 27 T cell receptor beta chains from one sample sequenced in a study of PD-1 blockade in classical Hodgkin lymphoma. Method: immunoSEQ multiplex PCR; TCRdb's copy keeps in-frame clones and lacks some. This table has 5,500 to 7,000 clones, approximately 86% appearing once. Specified time point: cycle 4 day 1 (C4D1), after around six weeks of nivolumab. Each patient's relapse followed autologous stem cell transplantation, and brentuximab vedotin exposure varied. The sample here was peripheral blood mononuclear cells (PBMCs), taken before the fourth cycle of nivolumab. Receptor source: a human donor with classical Hodgkin lymphoma.

This clone is a singleton in its sample. V gene TRBV6-1 combines with J gene TRBJ2-3, with D hard to call. The CDR3 covers 15 residues. V gave up 2 bases and J gave up 0 bases, with 9 bases separating them. Germline V gene sequence: CDR1 MNHNS, CDR2 SASEGT. CDR3 amino acids: CASSESTTSTDTQYF. The CDR3 DNA sequence: TGTGCCAGCAGTGAAAGTACTACTAGCACAGATACGCAGTATTTT.

CDR3 amino acids: CASSLLRVDSTDTQYF. The CDR3 nucleotides read TGTGCCAGCAGCTTGCTAAGGGTCGATAGCACAGATACGCAGTATTTT. The chain couples TRBV5-4 to TRBJ2-3; D unclear. The V gene lost 1 base and the J gene lost 0 bases, with 12 bases spanning the gap. CDR1 SGHNT and CDR2 YYREEE come from the germline V gene (reference sequence). The CDR3 is 16 residues long.

V and J are TRBV5-1 and TRBJ1-4; tentative D call: TRBD1 (5 bases). This CDR3 has 16 amino acids. Germline lookup yields CDR1 SGHRS and CDR2 YFSETQ. V shed 4 bases and J shed 8 bases, with 21 bases lying between them. The chain's CDR3 is CASSSSLDSVGEKLFF. CDR3 DNA sequence: TGCGCCAGCAGCAGTAGTCTCGACAGCGTGGGGGAAAAACTGTTTTTT.

The chain joins TRBV6-1 to TRBJ2-4, with 10 bases fitting TRBD2. Germline trimming cut 2 bases from V and 6 bases from J; bases unmatched to any gene: 7. This CDR3 comprises 16 residues. Germline CDR1 and CDR2: MNHNS and SASEGT. In DNA form, the CDR3 reads TGTGCCAGCAGTGAACAGCCTAGCGGGGGAATAAACATTCAGTACTTC. Translated: CASSEQPSGGINIQYF.

The CDR3 nucleotides are TGTGCCAGCAGTGAAGGAATAGCCTACAATGAGCAGTTCTTC. Amino acid sequence: CASSEGIAYNEQFF. V usage is TRBV6-1 and J usage is TRBJ2-1, with no clear D. The V end lost 1 base, the J end lost 2 bases, and 6 bases lay between the germline ends. CDR1 and CDR2 from the germline V gene are MNHNS and SASEGT. This CDR3 has 14 amino acids.

The chain employs TRBV18 and TRBJ1-1; D is uncertain. The CDR3 sequence is 14 residues long. Trimming removed 3 bases at V and 1 base at J, with 9 bases between. Per the germline V gene, CDR1 is KGHSH and CDR2 is LQKENI. DNA for the CDR3: TGTGCCAGCTCACCCGACCAGGAGAACACTGAAGCTTTCTTT. Protein product: CASSPDQENTEAFF.

The chain recombines TRBV10-3 with TRBJ2-2; the match to TRBD1 covers 8 bases. From germline, CDR1 is ENHRY and CDR2 SYGVKD. The CDR3 runs 14 residues. The trim removed 7 bases at V and 5 bases at J, leaving 6 bases unmatched. The CDR3, as DNA: TGTGCCATCATGGGGCAGGGGGCGACCGGGGAGCTGTTTTTT. The encoded protein is CAIMGQGATGELFF.

The chain is built from TRBV7-2 and TRBJ1-5; D is perhaps TRBD1 (5 bases). The CDR3 contains 16 residues. Trimming left V 5 bases short and J 11 bases short, with 25 bases between. The germline gives CDR1 SGHTA, CDR2 FQGNSA. The CDR3 DNA sequence: TGTGCCAGCAGCCCCACGGGTGGGAGGGGACTTGCCGCCCAGCATTTT. It is translated as CASSPTGGRGLAAQHF.

This clone has only one observation. The chain employs TRBV7-2 and TRBJ1-4; D not certain. V was clipped by 1 base and J by 0 bases, with 12 bases between them. The CDR3 runs 17 residues. CDR1 and CDR2 from the germline V gene are SGHTA and FQGNSA. The CDR3 DNA follows: TGTGCCAGCAGCTTAGAGAGGAGGGTAGCAACTAATGAAAAACTGTTTTTT. Translation gives CASSLERRVATNEKLFF.

The chain links TRBV27 to TRBJ1-5, with 9 bases matching TRBD1. The CDR3 is 15 residues long. V lost 7 bases and J lost 6; bases outside the gene matches: 10. Germline CDR1 reads MNHEY; CDR2 reads SMNVEV (reference sequence). Here the CDR3 DNA reads TGTGCCAGCACCCCTCGGACAGGGGAAGGTCAGCCCCAGCATTTT. It translates to CASTPRTGEGQPQHF.

The rearrangement joins TRBV30 to TRBJ1-4; 8 bases fit TRBD1. The CDR3 length is 18 residues. The V and J ends lost 0 bases and 4 bases, in that order; junction bases with no gene match: 13. The germline gives CDR1 GTSNPN, CDR2 SVGIG (reference sequence). The CDR3 bases are TGTGCCTGGAGTGTAACCTATACCGGGACAGGCAATAATGAAAAACTGTTTTTT. It encodes CAWSVTYTGTGNNEKLFF.

The chain uses TRBV19 and TRBJ1-2; TRBD1 matches at 7 bases. Germline CDR1 and CDR2: LNHDA and SQIVND (reference sequence). Germline trimming cut 6 bases from V and 6 bases from J; bases unmatched to any gene: 13. The CDR3 covers 15 residues. For the CDR3, the DNA is TGTGCCAGTAGGATTGGTATAGGGGGCCCCCATGGCTACACCTTC. It yields the protein CASRIGIGGPHGYTF.

The genes are TRBV5-1 and TRBJ1-6, with D perhaps matching TRBD1 (5 bases). The CDR3 has 15 amino acids. CDR1 is SGHRS and CDR2 is YFSETQ in the germline V gene. Trimming removed 4 bases at V and 4 bases at J, with 12 bases between. CDR3 nucleotides: TGCGCCAGCAGCCCGGAGGGGATTTATAATTCACCCCTCCACTTT. Translated: CASSPEGIYNSPLHF.

The CDR3 DNA reads TGTGCCAGTAGTCCCCTGTCCGCGCCCCAGCATTTT. It codes for CASSPLSAPQHF. This chain uses TRBV19 with TRBJ1-5; D ambiguous. Trimming cost V 5 bases and J 9 bases, with 11 bases left between them. CDR1 is LNHDA, CDR2 SQIVND, per germline (reference sequence). The CDR3 spans 12 residues.

The chain recombines TRBV6-6 with TRBJ2-2, with TRBD1 matching 8 bases. CDR1 is MNHNY, CDR2 SVGAGI, per germline (reference sequence). This CDR3 is built from 14 residues. Unmatched junction bases numbered 5, after V lost 6 bases and J lost 5 bases. CDR3 coding DNA: TGTGCCAGCAGCGGACAGGGTGCGACCGGGGAGCTGTTTTTT. Translated: CASSGQGATGELFF.

The chain joins TRBV30 to TRBJ2-7; TRBD2 is a possible D gene (5 bases). The CDR3 extends over 12 amino acids. Trimming stripped 0 bases from V and 7 bases from J, with 10 bases between. Germline V gives CDR1 GTSNPN, CDR2 SVGIG (reference sequence). This chain's CDR3 is CAWSVAVGEQYV. CDR3 nucleotides: TGTGCCTGGAGTGTAGCGGTTGGGGAGCAGTACGTC.

The chain uses TRBV27 and TRBJ2-1; the D is unclear. The V end lost 7 bases, the J end lost 0 bases, and 10 bases lay between the germline ends. The germline V gene has CDR1 MNHEY and CDR2 SMNVEV (reference sequence). The CDR3 extends over 14 amino acids. The CDR3 region is CASKWGSSYNEQFF. CDR3 sequence (DNA): TGTGCCAGCAAGTGGGGTTCCTCCTACAATGAGCAGTTCTTC.

The J gene is TRBJ2-1, the V gene TRBV6-4, with 13 nucleotides matching TRBD2. Germline-derived CDR1 and CDR2 are MRHNA and SNTAGT. The CDR3 has 15 amino acids. The junction had 7 bases not matched to a gene; V was cut back by 7 bases and J by 7 bases. CDR3 nucleotide sequence: TGTGCCAGCACCGAGGGACTAGCGGGGCCAAATGAGCAGTTCTTC. It is translated as CASTEGLAGPNEQFF.

This chain links TRBV7-3 with TRBJ2-1, with 10 bases fitting TRBD2. CDR1 SGHTA and CDR2 FQGTGA come from the germline V gene. CDR3 length equals 15 residues. V gave up 5 bases and J gave up 5 bases; unmatched junction bases: 6. The CDR3 protein is CASSPTSGFNNEQFF. CDR3 DNA sequence: TGTGCCAGCAGCCCGACTAGCGGGTTTAACAATGAGCAGTTCTTC.

The chain links TRBV5-4 to TRBJ1-3; 7 nucleotides agree with TRBD1. With 4 bases clipped from V and 8 bases from J, the junction kept 9 bases outside the gene matches. CDR1 is SGHNT and CDR2 is YYREEE in the germline V gene (reference sequence). This CDR3 comprises 14 residues. The CDR3 here is CASSTRWDRHTIYF. The CDR3 region has the DNA TGTGCCAGCAGCACCCGTTGGGACAGACACACCATATATTTT.

The chain recombines TRBV6-5 with TRBJ1-2; D is ambiguous. V shed 0 bases and J shed 5 bases, with 10 bases lying between them. Per germline, CDR1 MNHEY and CDR2 SVGAGI. The length of the CDR3 is 14 residues. This CDR3 reads CASSYSRVGYGYTF. The CDR3 DNA reads as TGTGCCAGCAGTTACTCAAGGGTCGGGTATGGCTACACCTTC.

The CDR3 is CASSRRQHNYGYTF. In DNA form, the CDR3 reads TGTGCCAGCAGCCGGCGACAGCATAACTATGGCTACACCTTC. The chain is built from TRBV5-4 and TRBJ1-2; D may be TRBD1 (5 bases). Germline V lookup: CDR1 SGHNT, CDR2 YYREEE (reference sequence). The CDR3 totals 14 residues. With 4 bases removed from V and 1 base from J, the gap between germline ends came to 11 bases.

This clone has a single count. The rearrangement uses TRBV25-1 and TRBJ2-1; 7 bases match TRBD1. CDR1 is MGHDK, CDR2 SYGVNS, per germline. V lost 3 bases, J lost 3 bases, and 2 bases stayed unmatched. The CDR3 covers 14 residues. DNA for the CDR3: TGTGCCAGCAGTGATGGGACAGTCTACAATGAGCAGTTCTTC. This codes for CASSDGTVYNEQFF. Based on the CDR3 plus reference TRBV25-1 and TRBJ2-1, the full variable domain is EADIYQTPRYLVIGTGKKITLECSQTMGHDKMYWYQQDPGMELHLIHYSYGVNSTEKGDLSSESTVSRIRTEHFPLTLESARPSHTSQYLCASSDGTVYNEQFFGPGTRLTVL.

The chain combines TRBV6-6 with TRBJ2-6, with D hard to call. V lost 6 bases and J lost 0, with 6 bases in between. Looked up from germline, CDR1 is MNHNY and CDR2 is SVGAGI (reference sequence). The CDR3 runs to 14 residues. The CDR3 reads CASRATSGANVLTF. The CDR3 region has the DNA TGTGCCAGCAGAGCGACCTCTGGGGCCAACGTCCTGACTTTC.

This chain links TRBV7-8 with TRBJ2-7; D is possibly TRBD1 (5 bases). This CDR3 has 17 residues. V lost 1 base and J lost 0, with 16 bases in between. Germline loops: CDR1 SGHVS, CDR2 FQNEAQ. DNA of the CDR3: TGTGCCAGCAGCTTAGGATGGGGCTCCTTGAGCTCCTACGAGCAGTACGTC. Translation: CASSLGWGSLSSYEQYV.

This rearrangement joins TRBV9 to TRBJ2-1; D uncertain. Trimming shortened V by 7 bases and J by 4 bases, and 9 bases separated the two germline ends. Germline values: CDR1 SGDLS, CDR2 YYNGEE. This CDR3 region has 12 residues. CDR3 in amino acids: CASGRTYNEQFF. CDR3 nucleotide sequence: TGTGCCAGCGGACGCACATACAATGAGCAGTTCTTC.

V and J are TRBV20-1 and TRBJ2-3, with D hard to call. Deletions cut 0 bases from V and 5 bases from J, with 3 bases between. This CDR3 is 11 amino acids long. The germline V gene has CDR1 DFQATT and CDR2 SNEGSKA (reference sequence). The CDR3 protein is CSARDGDTQYF. The DNA of the CDR3 is TGCAGTGCTAGAGATGGAGATACGCAGTATTTT.